This is a list of T cell receptor beta chains from one sample in a study of T cell responses to AZD1222 COVID-19 vaccine. Sequencing used immunoSEQ multiplex PCR; TCRdb keeps in-frame clones, though not all of them. Of roughly 180,000 clones in the sample, about 90% were seen once. The sample was peripheral blood, taken on day 0 of MenACWY control vaccination. The receptors derive from an adult in good health. The CDR3 runs from the conserved cysteine through the conserved F or W. The D gene is left open where the match is weak. Clone size, where shown, is once, few, many, or a class for clones that have expanded.

d_gene	v_gene	j_gene	abundance	CDR3nt	CDR3aa
-	TRBV7-2	TRBJ2-3	-	TGTGCCAGCAGCGATATCGGAGTTACGCAGTATTTT	CASSDIGVTQYF
-	TRBV5-8	TRBJ2-7	few	TGTGCCAGCAGCTTGTGGGTTGATTATCACGGCTACGAGCAGTACTTC	CASSLWVDYHGYEQYF
TRBD2	TRBV27	TRBJ2-2	-	TGTGCCAGCAGTTCTTACACGGGGGGAAGGACCGGGGAGCTGTTTTTT	CASSSYTGGRTGELFF
TRBD1	TRBV5-1	TRBJ2-1	-	TGCGCCAGCAGCCCGGGACAGAGGAATGAGCAGTTCTTC	CASSPGQRNEQFF
-	TRBV29-1	TRBJ1-1	once	TGCAGCTTCAAGTCCATGAACACTGAAGCTTTCTTT	CSFKSMNTEAFF
TRBD2	TRBV27	TRBJ2-7	once	TGTGCCAGCAGTTTGGTAGCGGGGAACTACGAGCAGTACTTC	CASSLVAGNYEQYF
TRBD2	TRBV7-8	TRBJ2-5	once	TGTGCCAGCAGCTCCTTAGCGGGAGTTCAAGAGACCCAGTACTTC	CASSSLAGVQETQYF
TRBD1	TRBV3-1/TRBV3-2	TRBJ1-4	-	TGTGCCAGCAGCCAAGCCGGGACAGGGGGCGCGGGTGAAAAACTGTTTTTT	CASSQAGTGGAGEKLFF
-	TRBV2	TRBJ1-1	once	TGTGCCAGCAGGGGGCTCCCGAACACTGAAGCTTTCTTT	CASRGLPNTEAFF
TRBD2	TRBV3-1/TRBV3-2	TRBJ2-1	-	TGTGCCAGCAGCCAGACTAGCGGGGCTAGCTCCTACAATGAGCAGTTCTTC	CASSQTSGASSYNEQFF
-	TRBV25-1	TRBJ1-1	-	TGTGCCAGTCAACAGGGCTCGGGCACTGAAGCTTTCTTT	CASQQGSGTEAFF
TRBD1	TRBV30	TRBJ1-4	-	TGTGCCTTGACAGGGGGCGTTAGGCAAAATGAAAAACTGTTTTTT	CALTGGVRQNEKLFF
-	TRBV30	TRBJ2-3	-	TGTGCCTGGAGTGCGGAGGGGAGTACGCAGTATTTT	CAWSAEGSTQYF
-	TRBV7-9	TRBJ1-1	-	TGTGCCAGCAGCCCACCATCGCCTATGAACACTGAAGCTTTCTTT	CASSPPSPMNTEAFF